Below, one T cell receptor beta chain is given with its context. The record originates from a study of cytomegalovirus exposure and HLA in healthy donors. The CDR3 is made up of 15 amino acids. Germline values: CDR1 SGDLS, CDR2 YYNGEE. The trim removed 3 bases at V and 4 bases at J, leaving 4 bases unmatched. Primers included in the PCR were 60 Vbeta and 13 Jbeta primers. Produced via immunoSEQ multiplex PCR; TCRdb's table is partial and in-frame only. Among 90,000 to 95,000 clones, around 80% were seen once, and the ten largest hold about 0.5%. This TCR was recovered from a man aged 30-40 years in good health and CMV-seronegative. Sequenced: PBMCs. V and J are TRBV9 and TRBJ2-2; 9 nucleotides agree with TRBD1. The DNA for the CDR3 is TGTGCCAGCAGCGCGGGGACAGGGAGCACCGGGGAGCTGTTTTTT. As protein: CASSAGTGSTGELFF.